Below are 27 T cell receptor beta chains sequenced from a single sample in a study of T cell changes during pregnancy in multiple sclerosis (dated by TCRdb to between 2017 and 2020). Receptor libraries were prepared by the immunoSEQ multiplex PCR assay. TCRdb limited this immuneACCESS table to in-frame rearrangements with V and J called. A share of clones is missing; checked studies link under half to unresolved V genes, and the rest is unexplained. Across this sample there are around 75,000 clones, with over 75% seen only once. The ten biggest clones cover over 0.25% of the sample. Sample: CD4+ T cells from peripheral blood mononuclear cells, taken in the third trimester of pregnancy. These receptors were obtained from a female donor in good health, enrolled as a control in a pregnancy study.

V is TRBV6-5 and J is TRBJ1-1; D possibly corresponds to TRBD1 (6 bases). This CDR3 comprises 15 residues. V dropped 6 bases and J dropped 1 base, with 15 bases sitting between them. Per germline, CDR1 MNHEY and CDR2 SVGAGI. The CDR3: CASRRDNGGNTEAFF. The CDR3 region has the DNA TGTGCCAGCAGACGGGACAACGGAGGGAACACTGAAGCTTTCTTT.

This CDR3 is CASSFGTGSSYNSPLHF. Here the CDR3 DNA reads TGTGCCAGCAGCTTCGGAACAGGGAGCTCCTATAATTCACCCCTCCACTTT. The chain joins TRBV5-6 to TRBJ1-6; weak D call: TRBD1 (6 bases). CDR1 is SGHDT and CDR2 is YYEEEE in the germline V gene. This CDR3 spans 17 amino acids. V lost 2 bases, J lost 0 bases, and 12 bases lay in between.

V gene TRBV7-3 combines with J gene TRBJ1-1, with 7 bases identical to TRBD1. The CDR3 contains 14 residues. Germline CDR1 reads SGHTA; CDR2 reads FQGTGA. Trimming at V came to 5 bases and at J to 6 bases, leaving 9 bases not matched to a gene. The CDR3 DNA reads TGTGCCAGCAGCCGCGAGGGACAGTCGGCTGAAGCTTTCTTT. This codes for CASSREGQSAEAFF. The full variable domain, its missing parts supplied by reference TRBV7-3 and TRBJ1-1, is GAGVSQTPSNKVTEKGKYVELRCDPISGHTALYWYRQSLGQGPEFLIYFQGTGAADDSGLPNDRFFAVRPEGSVSTLKIQRTERGDSAVYLCASSREGQSAEAFFGQGTRLTVV.

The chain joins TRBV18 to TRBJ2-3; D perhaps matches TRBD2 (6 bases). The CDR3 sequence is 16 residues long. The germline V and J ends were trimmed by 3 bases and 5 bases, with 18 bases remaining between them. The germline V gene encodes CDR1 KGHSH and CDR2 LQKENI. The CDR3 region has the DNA TGTGCCAGCTCACCCCTTGGCGGCGGGCGGGGAGATACGCAGTATTTT. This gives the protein CASSPLGGGRGDTQYF.

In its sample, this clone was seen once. CDR3 in amino acids: CASSPGRGPIEKLFF. The CDR3 bases are TGTGCCAGTAGTCCTGGCAGGGGACCAATTGAAAAACTGTTTTTT. This sequence joins TRBV19 and TRBJ1-4; weak D call: TRBD1 (6 bases). CDR1 is LNHDA, CDR2 SQIVND, per germline (reference sequence). The CDR3 contains 15 residues. Trimming stripped 5 bases from V and 7 bases from J, with 17 bases between.

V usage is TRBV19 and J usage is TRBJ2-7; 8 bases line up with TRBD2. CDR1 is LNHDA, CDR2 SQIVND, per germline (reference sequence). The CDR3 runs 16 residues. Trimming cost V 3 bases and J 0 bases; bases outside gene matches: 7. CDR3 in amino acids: CASSIGTGGSSYEQYF. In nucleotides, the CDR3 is TGTGCCAGTAGTATTGGAACGGGGGGGAGCTCCTACGAGCAGTACTTC.

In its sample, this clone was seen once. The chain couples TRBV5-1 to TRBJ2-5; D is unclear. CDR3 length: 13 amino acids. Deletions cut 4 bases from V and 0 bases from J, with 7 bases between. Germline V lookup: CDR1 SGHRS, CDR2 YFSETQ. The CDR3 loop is CASSDLYQETQYF. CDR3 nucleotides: TGCGCCAGCAGCGACTTGTACCAAGAGACCCAGTACTTC.

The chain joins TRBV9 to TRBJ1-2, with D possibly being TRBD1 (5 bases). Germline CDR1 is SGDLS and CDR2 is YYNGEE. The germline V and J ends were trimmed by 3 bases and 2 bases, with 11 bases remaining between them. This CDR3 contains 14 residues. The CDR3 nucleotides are TGTGCCAGCAGCGCCACAGGCCCCAACTATGGCTACACCTTC. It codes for CASSATGPNYGYTF.

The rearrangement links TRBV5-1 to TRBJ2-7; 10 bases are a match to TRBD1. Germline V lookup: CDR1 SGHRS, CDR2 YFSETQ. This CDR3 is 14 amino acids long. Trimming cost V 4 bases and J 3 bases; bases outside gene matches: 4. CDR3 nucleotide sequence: TGCGCCAGCAGCCCGGACAGGGGGAACTACGAGCAGTACTTC. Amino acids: CASSPDRGNYEQYF.

CDR3 protein: CASSLEAGDNYGYTF. The CDR3 bases are TGTGCCAGCAGCTTAGAGGCAGGCGATAACTATGGCTACACCTTC. The rearrangement uses TRBV7-6 and TRBJ1-2; no definite D call. The CDR3 spans 15 residues. The V end was cut by 1 base, the J end by 1 base, with 10 bases between. The germline V gene has CDR1 SGHVS and CDR2 FNYEAQ.

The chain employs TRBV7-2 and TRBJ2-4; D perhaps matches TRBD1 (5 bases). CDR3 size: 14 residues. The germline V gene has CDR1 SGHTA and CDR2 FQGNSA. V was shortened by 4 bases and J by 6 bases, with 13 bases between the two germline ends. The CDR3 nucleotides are TGTGCCAGCAGCTCTCCCCCAGGGTTAAACATTCAGTACTTC. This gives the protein CASSSPPGLNIQYF.

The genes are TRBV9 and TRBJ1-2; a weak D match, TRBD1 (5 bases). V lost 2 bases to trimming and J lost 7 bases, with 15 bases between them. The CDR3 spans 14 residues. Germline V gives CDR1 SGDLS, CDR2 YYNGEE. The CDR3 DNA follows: TGTGCCAGCAGCGTTCGGGCAGGGCGGGGTGGCTACACCTTC. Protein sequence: CASSVRAGRGGYTF.

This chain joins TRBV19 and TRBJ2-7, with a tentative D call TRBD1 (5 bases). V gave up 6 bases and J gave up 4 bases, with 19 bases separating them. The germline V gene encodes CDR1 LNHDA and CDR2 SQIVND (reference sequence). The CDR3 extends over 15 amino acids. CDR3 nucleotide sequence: TGTGCCAGTAGAGTATCGGTCCAGGGTGATTACGAGCAGTACTTC. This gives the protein CASRVSVQGDYEQYF.

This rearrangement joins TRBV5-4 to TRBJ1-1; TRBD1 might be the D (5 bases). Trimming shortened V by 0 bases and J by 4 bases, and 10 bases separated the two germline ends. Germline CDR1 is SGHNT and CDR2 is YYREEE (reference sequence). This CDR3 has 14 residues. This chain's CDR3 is CASSLVGGGTEAFF. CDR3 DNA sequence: TGTGCCAGCAGCTTGGTGGGGGGGGGCACTGAAGCTTTCTTT.

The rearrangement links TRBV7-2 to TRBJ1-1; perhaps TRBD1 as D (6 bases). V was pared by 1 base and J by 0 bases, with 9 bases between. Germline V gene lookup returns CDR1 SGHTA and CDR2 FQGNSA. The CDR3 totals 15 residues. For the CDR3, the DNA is TGTGCCAGCAGCTTAGGGCGACAGGTGAACACTGAAGCTTTCTTT. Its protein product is CASSLGRQVNTEAFF.

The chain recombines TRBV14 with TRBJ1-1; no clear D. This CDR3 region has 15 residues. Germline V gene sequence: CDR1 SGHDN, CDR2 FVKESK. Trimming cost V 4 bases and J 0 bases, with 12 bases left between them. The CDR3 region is CASSRRTHMNTEAFF. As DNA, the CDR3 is TGTGCCAGCAGCCGCCGGACTCACATGAACACTGAAGCTTTCTTT.

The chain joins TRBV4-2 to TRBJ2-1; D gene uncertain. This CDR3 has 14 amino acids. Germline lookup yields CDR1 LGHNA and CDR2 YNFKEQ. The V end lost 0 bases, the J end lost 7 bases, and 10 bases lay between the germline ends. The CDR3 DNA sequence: TGTGCCAGCAGCCAAGACTGGCAGATTAATGAGCAGTTCTTC. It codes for CASSQDWQINEQFF.

The CDR3 loop reads CASSPTGTDTQYF. CDR3 DNA sequence: TGTGCCAGCAGCCCGACAGGCACAGATACGCAGTATTTT. The rearrangement joins TRBV6-5 to TRBJ2-3; D is possibly TRBD1 (5 bases). V was clipped by 6 bases and J by 1 base, with 8 bases between them. The CDR3 sequence is 13 residues long. Germline CDR1 is MNHEY and CDR2 is SVGAGI.

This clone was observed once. The CDR3 DNA is TGTGCCAGCAGCCTGGGGGCTCGGGAGACCCAGTACTTC. Protein sequence: CASSLGARETQYF. The chain has TRBV7-2 and TRBJ2-5, with a weak D call TRBD1 (6 bases). This CDR3 is 13 amino acids long. Between the trimmed V and J ends, which lost 5 bases and 5 bases, there was a span of 12 bases. Per the germline V gene, CDR1 is SGHTA and CDR2 is FQGNSA.

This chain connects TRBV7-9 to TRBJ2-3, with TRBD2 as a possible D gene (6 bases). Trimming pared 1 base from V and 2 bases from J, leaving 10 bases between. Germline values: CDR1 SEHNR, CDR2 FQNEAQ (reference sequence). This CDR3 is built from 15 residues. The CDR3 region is CASSLGWGDTDTQYF. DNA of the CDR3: TGTGCCAGCAGCTTAGGGTGGGGGGACACAGATACGCAGTATTTT.

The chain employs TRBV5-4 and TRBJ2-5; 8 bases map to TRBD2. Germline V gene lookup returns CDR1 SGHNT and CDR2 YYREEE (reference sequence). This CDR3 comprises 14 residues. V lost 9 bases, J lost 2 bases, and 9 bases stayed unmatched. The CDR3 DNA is TGTGCCACCGGGGTAGCGGGGCGTCAAGAGACCCAGTACTTC. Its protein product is CATGVAGRQETQYF.

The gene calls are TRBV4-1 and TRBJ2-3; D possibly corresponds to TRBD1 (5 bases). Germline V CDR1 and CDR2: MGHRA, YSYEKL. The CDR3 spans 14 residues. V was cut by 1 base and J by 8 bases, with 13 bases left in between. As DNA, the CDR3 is TGCGCCAGCAGCCAAGGCTTAGGGGTCGGTACGCAGTATTTT. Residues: CASSQGLGVGTQYF.

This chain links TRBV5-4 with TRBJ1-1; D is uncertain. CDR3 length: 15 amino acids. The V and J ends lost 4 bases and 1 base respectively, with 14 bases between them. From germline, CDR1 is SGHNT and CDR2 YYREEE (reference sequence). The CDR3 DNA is TGTGCCAGCAGCCCTTGGAACCCAGGGAACACTGAAGCTTTCTTT. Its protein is CASSPWNPGNTEAFF.

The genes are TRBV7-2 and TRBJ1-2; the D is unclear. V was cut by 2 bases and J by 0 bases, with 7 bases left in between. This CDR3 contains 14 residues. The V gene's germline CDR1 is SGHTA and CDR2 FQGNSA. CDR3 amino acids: CASSLPGPNYGYTF. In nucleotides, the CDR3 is TGTGCCAGCAGCTTACCGGGTCCTAACTATGGCTACACCTTC.

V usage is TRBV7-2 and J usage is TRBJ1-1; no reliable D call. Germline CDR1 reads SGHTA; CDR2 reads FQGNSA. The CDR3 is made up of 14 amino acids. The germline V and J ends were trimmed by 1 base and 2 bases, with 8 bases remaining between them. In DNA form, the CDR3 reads TGTGCCAGCAGCTTAGATTACTCCAACACTGAAGCTTTCTTT. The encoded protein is CASSLDYSNTEAFF.

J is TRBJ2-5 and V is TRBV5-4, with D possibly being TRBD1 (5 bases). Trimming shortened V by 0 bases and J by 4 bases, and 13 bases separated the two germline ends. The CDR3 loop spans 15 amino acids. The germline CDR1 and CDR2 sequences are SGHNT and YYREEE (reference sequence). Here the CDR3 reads CASSLARAVGETQYF. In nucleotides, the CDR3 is TGTGCCAGCAGCTTGGCCAGGGCGGTGGGAGAGACCCAGTACTTC. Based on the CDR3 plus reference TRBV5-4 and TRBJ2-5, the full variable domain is ETGVTQSPTHLIKTRGQQVTLRCSSQSGHNTVSWYQQALGQGPQFIFQYYREEENGRGNFPPRFSGLQFPNYSSELNVNALELDDSALYLCASSLARAVGETQYFGPGTRLLVL.

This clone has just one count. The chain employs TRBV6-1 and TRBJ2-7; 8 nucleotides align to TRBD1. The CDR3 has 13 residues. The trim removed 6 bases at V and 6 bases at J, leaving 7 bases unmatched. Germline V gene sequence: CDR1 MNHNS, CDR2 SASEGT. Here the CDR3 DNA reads TGTGCCAGCAGAGGACAGGGTGGGGGCGAGCAGTACTTC. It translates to CASRGQGGGEQYF.